The clone carrying this T cell receptor (beta chain) occurred many times. Until they underwent thyroid surgery, no patient had received any treatment. Through MiXCR, TCRdb re-clonotyped the PCR reads. This sample has some 7,200 clones; under 30% occur once, and the top ten carry more than 20%. Trimming removed 4 bases from V and 0 bases from J, with 6 bases in between. Germline CDR1 and CDR2: MGHDK and SYGVNS. The CDR3 has 14 residues. The data are from a study of metastatic and nonmetastatic thyroid tumors. The sequencing input was adjacent normal tissue. This TCR came from a male donor with papillary thyroid cancer or a benign thyroid nodule (not recorded which). Some clones in this sample may be carry-over from other donors' samples. V usage is TRBV25-1 and J usage is TRBJ1-4, with D unresolved. The CDR3 region is CASSVPATNEKLFF. In DNA form, the CDR3 reads TGTGCCAGCAGTGTACCTGCAACTAATGAAAAACTGTTTTTT.